The 30 T cell receptor beta chains below come from one sample, sequenced in a study of CDR3 diversity in severe acne. A single record per CDR3 protein comes from TCRdb applying MiXCR to the PCR reads. This sample has over 85,000 distinct CDR3 sequences, with 45% to 60% found just once. The sample taken for sequencing was blood. These receptors came from a male donor with acne.

Ten or more counts support this clonotype. The chain couples TRBV24-1 to TRBJ2-3; 11 nucleotides match TRBD1. CDR3 length: 17 amino acids. Germline V gene lookup returns CDR1 KGHDR and CDR2 SFDVKD. J lost 6 bases, V lost 1 base, and 8 bases had no gene match. Written as DNA, the CDR3 is TGTGCCACCAGTGATTTCCGCCGGGACAGGGGGAGGGATACGCAGTATTTT. Protein product: CATSDFRRDRGRDTQYF.

The chain has TRBV25-1 and TRBJ2-7, with D possibly called TRBD1 or TRBD2 (5 bases each). The ends were cut back, 2 bases at V and 1 base at J, with 9 bases in the middle. Germline CDR1 is MGHDK and CDR2 is SYGVNS. CDR3 length: 14 residues. CDR3 protein: CASSEGGHSYEQYF. CDR3 coding DNA: TGTGCCAGCAGTGAAGGGGGTCATTCCTACGAGCAGTACTTC.

This clonotype was seen at least ten times. The V gene is TRBV2, the J gene TRBJ2-7, with D perhaps being TRBD1 or TRBD2 (6 bases each). Germline V gene data show CDR1 as SNHLY and CDR2 as FYNNEI. CDR3 length: 15 amino acids. With 1 base removed from V and 1 base from J, the gap between germline ends came to 11 bases. DNA for the CDR3: TGTGCCAGCAGTGAAGATCGGGGGCGGTCCTACGAGCAGTACGTC. It encodes CASSEDRGRSYEQYV.

This clonotype was detected many times. This rearrangement joins TRBV19 to TRBJ2-7; 8 nucleotides align to TRBD1. Trimming at V came to 9 bases and at J to 1 base, leaving 8 bases not matched to a gene. Per germline, CDR1 LNHDA and CDR2 SQIVND (reference sequence). The CDR3 is 14 amino acids. CDR3 region: CASLTGTGSYEQYF. In DNA, the CDR3 is TGTGCCAGCTTGACCGGGACAGGTTCCTACGAGCAGTACTTC.

By proportion, this clonotype is medium-sized. The chain carries TRBV29-1 and TRBJ2-7; D call uncertain. The CDR3 extends over 12 amino acids. Germline-derived CDR1 and CDR2 are SQVTM and ANQGSEA. Between the trimmed V and J ends, which lost 0 bases and 2 bases, there was a span of 5 bases. DNA of the CDR3: TGCAGCGTTGAAGACAGACCCTACGAGCAGTACTTC. It specifies CSVEDRPYEQYF.

This clonotype occurred many times. The genes are TRBV7-3 and TRBJ1-5; D gene ambiguous. Germline loops: CDR1 SGHTA, CDR2 FQGTGA. Trimming removed 0 bases from V and 10 bases from J, with 10 bases in between. CDR3 length equals 13 residues. Written as DNA, the CDR3 is TGTGCCAGCAGCTTAACTTCGGGAGAACCCCAGCATTTT. Its translation is CASSLTSGEPQHF.

The chain carries TRBV2 and TRBJ1-2, with D hard to call. Germline V gene sequence: CDR1 SNHLY, CDR2 FYNNEI. V lost 7 bases, J lost 2 bases, and 11 bases lay in between. The CDR3 spans 13 residues. As DNA, the CDR3 is TGTGCCAGCAATGAGCTACAGAACTATGGCTACACCTTC. It specifies CASNELQNYGYTF.

This clonotype was counted a few times. The chain employs TRBV2 and TRBJ2-1, with D unresolved. V lost 7 bases and J lost 2, with 12 bases in between. This CDR3 is 14 amino acids long. Germline V gene lookup returns CDR1 SNHLY and CDR2 FYNNEI. CDR3 coding DNA: TGTGCCAGCATTCGGGCGGTAACCTACAATGAGCAGTTCTTC. Its protein is CASIRAVTYNEQFF. The full variable domain, with the rest looked up from reference TRBV2 and TRBJ2-1, is EPEVTQTPSHQVTQMGQEVILRCVPISNHLYFYWYRQILGQKVEFLVSFYNNEISEKSEIFDDQFSVERPDGSNFTLKIRSTKLEDSAMYFCASIRAVTYNEQFFGPGTRLTVL.

V gene TRBV30 combines with J gene TRBJ2-7, with TRBD1 matching over 7 bases. The CDR3 length is 11 residues. CDR1 and CDR2 from the germline V gene are GTSNPN and SVGIG (reference sequence). Losses at the gene ends were 7 bases for V and 1 base for J; bases not matched to a gene: 1. The CDR3 region has the DNA TGTGCCTCGGACAGGTCCTACGAGCAGTACTTC. It encodes CASDRSYEQYF.

The chain has TRBV12-3 or TRBV12-4 and TRBJ2-2; 7 bases match TRBD1. This CDR3 is built from 17 residues. V dropped 6 bases and J dropped 0; count of bases not matched to a gene: 10. CDR3 sequence: CASRHRRQGTNTGELFF. The CDR3 DNA reads TGTGCCAGCAGGCACCGACGACAGGGCACGAACACCGGGGAGCTGTTTTTT.

The chain couples TRBV7-9 to TRBJ2-5; no firm D call. The CDR3 has 14 residues. V lost 6 bases to trimming and J lost 5 bases, with 16 bases between them. Germline CDR1 SEHNR, CDR2 FQNEAQ (reference sequence). CDR3 amino acids: CASRQTVVGETQYF. In nucleotides, the CDR3 is TGTGCCAGCAGACAGACGGTCGTGGGGGAGACCCAGTACTTC.

V is TRBV9 and J is TRBJ1-5; tentatively, D is TRBD1 (5 bases). Germline V gene data show CDR1 as SGDLS and CDR2 as YYNGEE. The CDR3 is 14 residues long. Trimming pared 4 bases from V and 7 bases from J, leaving 15 bases between. The DNA for the CDR3 is TGTGCCAGCAGCCCTCCAGGACAAGGGCAGCCCCAGCATTTT. As protein: CASSPPGQGQPQHF.

V is TRBV20-1 and J is TRBJ1-4; 11 nucleotides agree with TRBD1. The germline CDR1 and CDR2 sequences are DFQATT and SNEGSKA (reference sequence). Trimming took 6 bases from V and 8 from J; bases not matched to a gene: 2. The CDR3 runs to 12 residues. CDR3 nucleotide sequence: TGCAGTGCACGGACAGGGGGCGAAAAACTGTTTTTT. This encodes CSARTGGEKLFF.

V and J are TRBV6-5 and TRBJ2-1; D gene ambiguous. V was trimmed by 8 bases and J by 0 bases, leaving 11 bases between them. The CDR3 sequence is 14 residues long. Looked up from germline, CDR1 is MNHEY and CDR2 is SVGAGI. The CDR3: CASAYSHSYNEQFF. CDR3 coding DNA: TGTGCCAGCGCCTATAGCCACTCCTACAATGAGCAGTTCTTC.

The rearrangement links TRBV5-4 to TRBJ1-6; D gene ambiguous. The germline V gene encodes CDR1 SGHNT and CDR2 YYREEE (reference sequence). The ends were cut back, 1 base at V and 7 bases at J, with 9 bases in the middle. The CDR3 runs 14 residues. In DNA, the CDR3 is TGTGCCAGCAGCTTGTCGTTTGGGAATTCACCCCTCCACTTT. The encoded protein is CASSLSFGNSPLHF.

J is TRBJ2-7 and V is TRBV5-6, with 7 bases that match TRBD2. The V gene's germline CDR1 is SGHDT and CDR2 YYEEEE. The CDR3 has 20 residues. The V gene end was trimmed by 1 base and the J gene end by 7 bases; junction bases not matched to a gene: 26. In DNA form, the CDR3 reads TGTGCCAGCAGCTTGATTGGTGTACCGGGGAGCAGACTAGCCCCACGGGAGCAGTACTTC. It translates to CASSLIGVPGSRLAPREQYF.

The chain carries TRBV7-8 and TRBJ2-2, with TRBD2 matching 7 bases. V shed 1 base, J shed 0 bases, and the junction held 5 bases outside the gene matches. CDR1 SGHVS and CDR2 FQNEAQ come from the germline V gene. The CDR3 runs 17 residues. Here the CDR3 reads CASSLGPAGPNTGELFF. CDR3 nucleotides: TGTGCCAGCAGCTTAGGGCCAGCGGGACCGAACACCGGGGAGCTGTTTTTT.

V usage is TRBV7-9 and J usage is TRBJ2-5, with D tentatively TRBD1 (6 bases). CDR1 and CDR2 from the germline V gene are SEHNR and FQNEAQ (reference sequence). The CDR3 has 13 amino acids. Trimming took off 4 bases at V and 5 bases at J, with 11 bases between the two ends. CDR3 nucleotides: TGTGCCAGCAGCTCCCAGGGGCGGGAGACCCAGTACTTC. It encodes CASSSQGRETQYF.

The rearrangement joins TRBV2 to TRBJ2-1; 13 bases align to TRBD2. V dropped 4 bases and J dropped 6; count of bases not matched to a gene: 3. Germline loops: CDR1 SNHLY, CDR2 FYNNEI. The CDR3 totals 15 residues. The CDR3, as DNA: TGTGCCAGCAGTGGGACTAGCGGGAGCCTCAATGAGCAGTTCTTC. It encodes CASSGTSGSLNEQFF.

On this clonotype: This may be a read error, as it is one base from a much larger clone. The chain is built from TRBV19 and TRBJ2-1, with D uncertain. Looked up from germline, CDR1 is LNHDA and CDR2 is SQIVND (reference sequence). This CDR3 has 13 amino acids. Written as DNA, the CDR3 is TGTGCCAGTAGTAAAGGGTCCTACAATGAGCAGCTCTTC. This encodes CASSKGSYNEQLF.

By frequency in the sample, this clonotype is medium-sized (0.01 to 0.1%). The chain combines TRBV20-1 with TRBJ2-7, with 11 bases identical to TRBD1. Trimming took 1 base from V and 2 from J; bases not matched to a gene: 1. This CDR3 region has 14 residues. Germline V gene lookup returns CDR1 DFQATT and CDR2 SNEGSKA (reference sequence). As DNA, the CDR3 is TGCAGTGCTAGAGGGGGACAGGGGGCCTACGAGCAGTACTTC. Its protein is CSARGGQGAYEQYF.

This clonotype occurred many times. Germline and junction disagree at one end, which may indicate a read error. This sequence joins TRBV18 and TRBJ2-6, with 10 bases lining up with TRBD1. CDR3 length: 18 amino acids. Per the germline V gene, CDR1 is KGHSH and CDR2 is LQKENI. CDR3 amino acids: CASAPTGQGFSGANVLTF. The DNA for the CDR3 is TGTGCCAGCGCACCAACGGGACAGGGGTTCTCTGGGGCCAACGTCCTGACTTTC.

Concerning this clonotype itself: A clone one base away is much larger, so this may be a read error. The chain couples TRBV5-5 to TRBJ2-6; no firm D call. The CDR3 is made up of 14 amino acids. Germline V gene lookup returns CDR1 SGHKS and CDR2 YYEKEE (reference sequence). The germline V and J ends were trimmed by 6 bases and 0 bases, with 7 bases remaining between them. The DNA for the CDR3 is TGTGCCAGCAATCGGTCCTCTGGGGCCAACGTCCTGACTTTC. As protein: CASNRSSGANVLTF.

This clonotype was recorded many times. This chain uses TRBV11-2 with TRBJ2-1, with TRBD1 matching 9 bases. The CDR3 totals 18 residues. J gave up 1 base and V 1 base, and 8 bases lay outside the gene matches. Germline assignment: CDR1 SGHAT and CDR2 FQNNGV. CDR3 nucleotides: TGTGCCAGCAGCTTAGGGTGGAGCGGGACAGGGTCCTACAATGAGCAGTTCTTC. It yields the protein CASSLGWSGTGSYNEQFF.

This chain connects TRBV10-3 to TRBJ1-1; 8 bases agree with TRBD1. Germline CDR1 reads ENHRY; CDR2 reads SYGVKD. Trimming at V came to 10 bases and at J to 6 bases, leaving 13 bases not matched to a gene. CDR3 length: 14 residues. This CDR3 is CASRGSLQGAEAFF. CDR3 in DNA: TGTGCCAGCAGGGGGTCGTTACAGGGGGCTGAAGCTTTCTTT.

The chain couples TRBV7-9 to TRBJ2-7; D perhaps matches TRBD2 (5 bases). The CDR3 is made up of 16 amino acids. Trimming took off 1 base at V and 5 bases at J, with 18 bases between the two ends. Germline V gives CDR1 SEHNR, CDR2 FQNEAQ (reference sequence). CDR3 DNA sequence: TGTGCCAGCAGCTTAGGCCCGGCGAACACCGGGGACGAGCAGTACTTC. It specifies CASSLGPANTGDEQYF.

In its sample, this clonotype was seen many times. The chain links TRBV25-1 to TRBJ1-1; D not certain. Trimming left V 10 bases short and J 0 bases short, with 12 bases between. This CDR3 comprises 13 residues. Germline V gene lookup returns CDR1 MGHDK and CDR2 SYGVNS. The CDR3 DNA follows: TGTGCCACCACGCGGGCAGTGAACACTGAAGCTTTCTTT. Translating gives CATTRAVNTEAFF.

The chain has TRBV2 and TRBJ2-7; D is undetermined. V was trimmed by 6 bases and J by 0 bases, leaving 6 bases between them. Germline V gives CDR1 SNHLY, CDR2 FYNNEI. CDR3 length: 12 amino acids. The DNA of the CDR3 is TGTGCCAGCAGGGCCATCTCCTACGAGCAGTACTTC. It specifies CASRAISYEQYF.

The CDR3 nucleotides are TGTGCCAACATTGACAGGGTGGATGGCTACACCTTC. This gives the protein CANIDRVDGYTF. The rearrangement joins TRBV28 to TRBJ1-2, with 7 bases matching TRBD1. In germline, CDR1 is MDHEN, CDR2 SYDVKM. The ends lost 10 bases at V and 6 bases at J; junction bases unmatched: 8. CDR3 length: 12 amino acids.

This clonotype has at least ten counts. The chain couples TRBV6-4 to TRBJ2-3; 12 nucleotides align to TRBD1. The CDR3 spans 15 residues. Germline V gene data show CDR1 as MRHNA and CDR2 as SNTAGT. V dropped 3 bases and J dropped 3; count of bases not matched to a gene: 1. The DNA for the CDR3 is TGTGCCAGCAGTGAGGGACAGGGGGCAACAGATACGCAGTATTTT. Translated, it gives CASSEGQGATDTQYF.